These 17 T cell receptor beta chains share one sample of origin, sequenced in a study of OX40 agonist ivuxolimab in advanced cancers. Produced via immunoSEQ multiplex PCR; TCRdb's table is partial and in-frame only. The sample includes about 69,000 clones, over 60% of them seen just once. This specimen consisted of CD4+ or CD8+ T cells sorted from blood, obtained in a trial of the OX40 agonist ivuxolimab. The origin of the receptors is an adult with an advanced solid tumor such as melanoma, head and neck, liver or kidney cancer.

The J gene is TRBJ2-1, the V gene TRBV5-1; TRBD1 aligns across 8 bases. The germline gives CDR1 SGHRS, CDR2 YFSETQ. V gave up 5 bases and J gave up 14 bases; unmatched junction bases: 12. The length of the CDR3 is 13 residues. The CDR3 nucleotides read TGCGCCAGCAGTTTTAACAGGGGGTGGACGAAGTTCTTC. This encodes CASSFNRGWTKFF.

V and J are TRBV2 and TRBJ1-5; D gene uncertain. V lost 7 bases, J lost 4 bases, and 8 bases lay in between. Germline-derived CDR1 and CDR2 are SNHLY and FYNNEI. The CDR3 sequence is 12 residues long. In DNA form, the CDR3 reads TGTGCCAGCAAGTTGGGGAATCAGCCCCAGCATTTT. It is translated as CASKLGNQPQHF.

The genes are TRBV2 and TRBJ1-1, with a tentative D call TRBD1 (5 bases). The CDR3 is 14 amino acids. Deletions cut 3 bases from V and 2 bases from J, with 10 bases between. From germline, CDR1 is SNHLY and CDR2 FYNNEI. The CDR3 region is CASSEWTKNTEAFF. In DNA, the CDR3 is TGTGCCAGCAGTGAGTGGACAAAAAACACTGAAGCTTTCTTT.

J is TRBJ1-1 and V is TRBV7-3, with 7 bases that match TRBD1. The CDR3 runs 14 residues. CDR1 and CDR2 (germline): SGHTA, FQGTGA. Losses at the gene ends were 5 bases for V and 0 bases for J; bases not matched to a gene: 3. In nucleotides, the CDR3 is TGTGCCAGCAGCCGAGACAGGGTGAACACTGAAGCTTTCTTT. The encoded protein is CASSRDRVNTEAFF. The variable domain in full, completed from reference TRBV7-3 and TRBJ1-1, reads GAGVSQTPSNKVTEKGKYVELRCDPISGHTALYWYRQSLGQGPEFLIYFQGTGAADDSGLPNDRFFAVRPEGSVSTLKIQRTERGDSAVYLCASSRDRVNTEAFFGQGTRLTVV.

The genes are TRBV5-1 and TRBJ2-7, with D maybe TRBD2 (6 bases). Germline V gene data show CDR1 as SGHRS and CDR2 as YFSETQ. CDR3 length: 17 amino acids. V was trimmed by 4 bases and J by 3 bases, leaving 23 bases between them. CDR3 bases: TGCGCCAGCAGCCCCGCCTTTGCGACTAGACAAAACTACGAGCAGTACTTC. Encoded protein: CASSPAFATRQNYEQYF.

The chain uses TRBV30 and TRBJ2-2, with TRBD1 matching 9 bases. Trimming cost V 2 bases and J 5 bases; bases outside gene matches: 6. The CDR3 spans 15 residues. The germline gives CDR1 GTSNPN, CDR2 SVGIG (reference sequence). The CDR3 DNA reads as TGTGCCTGGAGTACACAGGGGGCCCGAACCGGGGAGCTGTTTTTT. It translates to CAWSTQGARTGELFF.

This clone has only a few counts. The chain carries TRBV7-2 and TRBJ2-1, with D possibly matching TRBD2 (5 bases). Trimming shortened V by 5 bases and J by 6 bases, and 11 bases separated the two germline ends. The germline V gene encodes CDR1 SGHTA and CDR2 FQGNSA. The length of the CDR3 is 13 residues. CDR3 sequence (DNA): TGTGCCAGCAGCAGATCTAGCCTCAATGAGCAGTTCTTC. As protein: CASSRSSLNEQFF. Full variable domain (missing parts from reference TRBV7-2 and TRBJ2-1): GAGVSQSPSNKVTEKGKDVELRCDPISGHTALYWYRQSLGQGLEFLIYFQGNSAPDKSGLPSDRFSAERTGGSVSTLTIQRTQQEDSAVYLCASSRSSLNEQFFGPGTRLTVL.

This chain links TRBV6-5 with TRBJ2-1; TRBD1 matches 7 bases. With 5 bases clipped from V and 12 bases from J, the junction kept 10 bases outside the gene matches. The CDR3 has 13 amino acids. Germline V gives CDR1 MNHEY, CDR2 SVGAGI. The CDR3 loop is CASSTRQGWGQFF. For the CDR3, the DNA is TGTGCCAGCAGTACTCGACAGGGTTGGGGGCAGTTCTTC.

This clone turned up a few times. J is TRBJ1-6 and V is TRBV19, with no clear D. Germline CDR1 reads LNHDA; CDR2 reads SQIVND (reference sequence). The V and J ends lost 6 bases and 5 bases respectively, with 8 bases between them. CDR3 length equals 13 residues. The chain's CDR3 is CASRSQNNSPLHF. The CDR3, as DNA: TGTGCCAGTAGATCGCAGAATAATTCACCCCTCCACTTT.

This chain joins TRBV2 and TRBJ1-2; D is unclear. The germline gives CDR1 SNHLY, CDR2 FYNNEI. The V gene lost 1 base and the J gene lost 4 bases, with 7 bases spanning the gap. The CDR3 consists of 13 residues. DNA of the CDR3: TGTGCCAGCAGTGAAGGCATAACCTATGGCTACACCTTC. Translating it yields CASSEGITYGYTF.

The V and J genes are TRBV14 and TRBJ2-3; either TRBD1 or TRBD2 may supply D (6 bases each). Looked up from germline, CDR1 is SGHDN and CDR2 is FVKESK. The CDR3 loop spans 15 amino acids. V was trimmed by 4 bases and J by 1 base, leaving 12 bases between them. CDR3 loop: CASSPGASGTDTQYF. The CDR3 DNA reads TGTGCCAGCAGCCCGGGGGCGTCTGGCACAGATACGCAGTATTTT.

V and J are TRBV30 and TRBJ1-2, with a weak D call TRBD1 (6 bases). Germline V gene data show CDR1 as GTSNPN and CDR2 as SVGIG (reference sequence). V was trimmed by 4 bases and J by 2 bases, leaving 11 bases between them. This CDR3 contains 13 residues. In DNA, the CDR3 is TGTGCCTGGACGAGGGGGTCGAACTATGGCTACACCTTC. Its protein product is CAWTRGSNYGYTF.

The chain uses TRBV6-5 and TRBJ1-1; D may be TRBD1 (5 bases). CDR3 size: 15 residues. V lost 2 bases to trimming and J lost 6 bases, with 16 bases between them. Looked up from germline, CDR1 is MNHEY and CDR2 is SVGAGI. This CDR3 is CASSYTYAGPAEAFF. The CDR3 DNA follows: TGTGCCAGCAGTTACACCTACGCAGGGCCCGCTGAAGCTTTCTTT.

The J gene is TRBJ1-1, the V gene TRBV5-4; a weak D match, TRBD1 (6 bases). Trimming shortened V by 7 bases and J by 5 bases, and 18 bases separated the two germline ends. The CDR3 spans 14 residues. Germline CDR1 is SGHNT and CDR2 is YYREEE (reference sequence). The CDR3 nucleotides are TGTGCCAGCGGACCCCAGGGGATTGAGACTGAAGCTTTCTTT. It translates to CASGPQGIETEAFF.

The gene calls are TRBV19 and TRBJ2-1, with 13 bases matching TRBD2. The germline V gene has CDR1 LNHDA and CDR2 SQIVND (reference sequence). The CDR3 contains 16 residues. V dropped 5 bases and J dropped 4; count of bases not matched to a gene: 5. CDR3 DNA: TGTGCCAGTAGTTACCAGGGACTAGCGGGATACAATGAGCAGTTCTTC. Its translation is CASSYQGLAGYNEQFF.

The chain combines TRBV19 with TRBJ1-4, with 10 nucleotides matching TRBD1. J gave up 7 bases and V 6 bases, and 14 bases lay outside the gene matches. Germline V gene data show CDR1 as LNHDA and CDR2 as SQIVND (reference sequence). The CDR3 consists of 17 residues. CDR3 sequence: CASSPGQGSVSTEKLFF. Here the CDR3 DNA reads TGTGCCAGTAGCCCGGGACAGGGGAGTGTGAGTACTGAAAAACTGTTTTTT.

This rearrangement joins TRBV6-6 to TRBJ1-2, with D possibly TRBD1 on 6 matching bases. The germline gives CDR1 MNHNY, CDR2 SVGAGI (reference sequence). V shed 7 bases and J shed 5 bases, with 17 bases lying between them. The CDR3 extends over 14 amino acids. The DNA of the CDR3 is TGTGCCAGCATCCCCGGGGGGCGCCAGTATGGCTACACCTTC. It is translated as CASIPGGRQYGYTF.